This T cell receptor beta chain is drawn from a study of blood T cells in healthy people across ages. The length of the CDR3 is 15 residues. The germline gives CDR1 SGHRS, CDR2 YFSETQ. The J segment lost 4 bases and the V segment lost 4 bases, leaving 9 bases of the junction unmatched. This clonotype has ten or more counts. Its antigen is still unknown. Using a J-beta primer mix together with a sample-barcoded 5' primer, a second PCR was run for about 6 to 11 cycles. The authors tagged each cDNA molecule using a template-switch adaptor with 12 random nucleotides. TCRdb recomputed calls from the 5' RACE reads with MiXCR, one row per CDR3 protein. The repertoire holds some 790,000 distinct CDR3 sequences, with around 30% as singletons. Study findings and constraints: Diversity was higher, and naive CD4+ cells more numerous, in long-lived donors than in aged donors.

The V and J genes are TRBV5-1 and TRBJ2-7, with TRBD1 matching 9 bases. This TCR came from a woman older than 75 in good health. Specimen: blood. The CDR3 coding sequence is TGCGCCAGCAGCCCCCCGCCGGGACAGGGTTACGAGCAGTACTTC. It translates to CASSPPPGQGYEQYF.